The T cell receptor (beta chain) described here comes from a study of T cell responses to AZD1222 COVID-19 vaccine. Study-wide findings and caveats: Sampled repertoires all dated from after the peak T cell response.

This clone was seen a few times. Its specificity is unknown. Profiled with immunoSEQ multiplex PCR; TCRdb holds only in-frame clones, not every one. Here the sample spans some 120,000 clones, 86% being singletons. The CDR3 has 20 amino acids. The trim removed 5 bases at V and 1 base at J, leaving 15 bases unmatched. CDR1 is MNHNY, CDR2 SVGAGI, per germline (reference sequence). The sequencing used peripheral blood, collected on day 0 of AZD1222 vaccination. This chain joins TRBV6-6 and TRBJ1-6; 9 positions match TRBD1. The sequence was collected from an adult in good health. DNA of the CDR3: TGTGCCAGCAGTCGACTCCCCCCCGGACAGGGGAAGTCCTATAATTCACCCCTCCACTTT. Translating it yields CASSRLPPGQGKSYNSPLHF.